The 25 T cell receptor beta chains below were found in one sample sequenced in a study of OX40 agonist ivuxolimab in advanced cancers. Library preparation was by the immunoSEQ multiplex PCR assay. The table was pulled from immuneACCESS by TCRdb, which kept in-frame rearrangements only. Such tables lose some clones; where checked, under half of the loss comes from unresolved V genes, and the rest has no known cause. The sample profile shows fewer than 90,000 clones; over 90% of them were found once. Clones ranked in the top ten supply less than 7% of the sample. The starting material was CD4+ or CD8+ T cells sorted from blood, obtained in a trial of the OX40 agonist ivuxolimab. The receptors originated from an adult with an advanced solid tumor such as melanoma, head and neck, liver or kidney cancer.

This chain uses TRBV4-3 with TRBJ1-4; 7 bases agree with TRBD1. The V and J ends lost 3 bases and 8 bases, in that order; junction bases with no gene match: 9. The CDR3 loop spans 15 amino acids. The germline V gene has CDR1 LGHNA and CDR2 YSLEER. CDR3 bases: TGCGCCAGCAGCCAGAGACAGGGAGAGAGGGAAAAACTGTTTTTT. Its translation is CASSQRQGEREKLFF.

This rearrangement joins TRBV9 to TRBJ2-7; possibly TRBD1 for D (7 bases). V was cut by 4 bases and J by 4 bases, with 21 bases left in between. In germline, CDR1 is SGDLS, CDR2 YYNGEE. The length of the CDR3 is 16 residues. The CDR3 nucleotides are TGTGCCAGCAGCCCAGGGGGGAGGCAGGGGGAGTACGAGCAGTACTTC. As protein: CASSPGGRQGEYEQYF.

The CDR3 is CASSSGPSTDTQYF. CDR3 nucleotides: TGTGCCAGCAGCTCGGGACCCAGCACAGATACGCAGTATTTT. The rearrangement links TRBV7-2 to TRBJ2-3; D may correspond to TRBD1 or TRBD2 (5 bases each). CDR1 and CDR2 (germline): SGHTA, FQGNSA. V was pared by 4 bases and J by 0 bases, with 8 bases between. CDR3 size: 14 residues.

The gene calls are TRBV7-8 and TRBJ1-6; the match to TRBD1 covers 9 bases. The CDR3 consists of 16 residues. Trimming removed 3 bases from V and 6 bases from J; junction bases left unmatched: 6. Looked up from germline, CDR1 is SGHVS and CDR2 is FQNEAQ. In DNA form, the CDR3 reads TGTGCCAGCAGCTTTTTACAGGGGGCCGGTAATTCACCCCTCCACTTT. Translation: CASSFLQGAGNSPLHF.

V gene TRBV5-1 combines with J gene TRBJ1-1; 11 nucleotides match TRBD1. CDR3 length: 14 residues. CDR1 SGHRS and CDR2 YFSETQ come from the germline V gene. V gave up 0 bases and J gave up 9 bases; unmatched junction bases: 4. CDR3 amino acids: CASSLGTGGLKAFF. As DNA, the CDR3 is TGCGCCAGCAGCTTGGGGACAGGGGGCTTAAAAGCTTTCTTT.

The chain uses TRBV6-5 and TRBJ2-1; D tentatively fits TRBD1 or TRBD2 (5 bases each). The CDR3 consists of 13 residues. V was shortened by 2 bases and J by 12 bases, with 14 bases between the two germline ends. The germline gives CDR1 MNHEY, CDR2 SVGAGI. The CDR3 loop is CASSYHGGGAQFF. The CDR3 coding sequence is TGTGCCAGCAGTTACCACGGTGGGGGTGCGCAGTTCTTC.

The chain uses TRBV9 and TRBJ2-6; perhaps TRBD1 as D (5 bases). Germline V CDR1 and CDR2: SGDLS, YYNGEE. The CDR3 is made up of 17 amino acids. The germline V and J ends were trimmed by 9 bases and 0 bases, with 19 bases remaining between them. CDR3 region: CATSQGQLISGANVLTF. CDR3 coding DNA: TGTGCCACCTCCCAAGGACAATTAATCTCTGGGGCCAACGTCCTGACTTTC.

The chain has TRBV5-4 and TRBJ2-1; D not resolved. Germline values: CDR1 SGHNT, CDR2 YYREEE (reference sequence). The CDR3 has 11 amino acids. V lost 0 bases and J lost 9, with 4 bases in between. The CDR3 region is CASSLEGEQFF. CDR3 coding DNA: TGTGCCAGCAGCTTGGAAGGTGAGCAGTTCTTC.

This clone was seen once. The J gene is TRBJ2-7, the V gene TRBV13; perhaps TRBD2 as D (6 bases). V lost 8 bases and J 5 bases, leaving 13 bases between the germline ends. The CDR3 runs 12 residues. Per the germline V gene, CDR1 is PRHDT and CDR2 is FYEKMQ (reference sequence). The CDR3 reads CASSAGRNEQYF. CDR3 bases: TGTGCCAGCTCGGCGGGAAGAAACGAGCAGTACTTC.

The chain recombines TRBV6-5 with TRBJ1-6; D is ambiguous. Germline CDR1 reads MNHEY; CDR2 reads SVGAGI. There are 13 residues in the CDR3. Between the trimmed V and J ends, which lost 2 bases and 7 bases, there was a span of 6 bases. CDR3 DNA: TGTGCCAGCAGTTACCTCAAGAATTCACCCCTCCACTTT. As protein: CASSYLKNSPLHF.

This clone occurred a few times. The CDR3 DNA reads TGTGCCATCAGTGAGGCCGACAGGGGCACTGAAGCTTTCTTT. Its translation: CAISEADRGTEAFF. The chain has TRBV10-3 and TRBJ1-1, with 8 bases matching TRBD1. The CDR3 covers 14 residues. In germline, CDR1 is ENHRY, CDR2 SYGVKD. The V segment lost 2 bases and the J segment 4 bases; nucleotides outside the gene matches: 3.

The J gene is TRBJ2-1, the V gene TRBV27; the match to TRBD1 covers 9 bases. V shed 6 bases and J 8 bases; nucleotides not matched to a gene: 11. Germline values: CDR1 MNHEY, CDR2 SMNVEV (reference sequence). There are 15 residues in the CDR3. This CDR3 reads CASSLQGAYWDEQFF. CDR3 DNA: TGTGCCAGCAGCTTACAGGGGGCGTATTGGGATGAGCAGTTCTTC.

As concerns this clone: Other DNA sequences within the sample encode an identical CDR3. The chain is built from TRBV6-1 and TRBJ2-3, with D possibly TRBD2 on 6 matching bases. Germline CDR1 and CDR2: MNHNS and SASEGT. The CDR3 has 17 residues. V was clipped by 0 bases and J by 2 bases, with 15 bases between them. The CDR3: CASSEALWGENTDTQYF. In nucleotides, the CDR3 is TGTGCCAGCAGTGAAGCCCTCTGGGGGGAGAACACAGATACGCAGTATTTT.

The chain carries TRBV14 and TRBJ1-2; no clear D gene. This CDR3 has 15 residues. V was pared by 1 base and J by 4 bases, with 13 bases between. CDR1 and CDR2 from the germline V gene are SGHDN and FVKESK. In DNA form, the CDR3 reads TGTGCCAGCAGCCAAGGGGCGAGGGTGGGCTATGGCTACACCTTC. Translated, it gives CASSQGARVGYGYTF.

The J gene is TRBJ2-3, the V gene TRBV10-2; 11 bases are a match to TRBD2. V gave up 4 bases and J gave up 2 bases; unmatched junction bases: 2. The germline V gene has CDR1 WSHSY and CDR2 SAAADI. The CDR3 is 15 amino acids. The CDR3 sequence: CASSGLAGPTDTQYF. CDR3 sequence (DNA): TGCGCCAGCAGTGGACTAGCGGGGCCCACAGATACGCAGTATTTT.

The V gene is TRBV7-9, the J gene TRBJ1-2; TRBD1 matches at 8 bases. V lost 4 bases and J lost 1; bases outside the gene matches: 5. The CDR3 consists of 15 residues. The germline V gene encodes CDR1 SEHNR and CDR2 FQNEAQ (reference sequence). The CDR3 DNA is TGTGCCAGCAGCTACGGACAGGGTAGTAACTATGGCTACACCTTC. Protein product: CASSYGQGSNYGYTF.

The chain is built from TRBV25-1 and TRBJ1-2, with unresolved D. This CDR3 comprises 14 residues. Germline CDR1 reads MGHDK; CDR2 reads SYGVNS. Trimming pared 1 base from V and 0 bases from J, leaving 6 bases between. The CDR3 DNA reads TGTGCCAGCAGTGAATGGGAAACTAACTATGGCTACACCTTC. It yields the protein CASSEWETNYGYTF.

J is TRBJ2-1 and V is TRBV20-1; no clear D. V was shortened by 1 base and J by 5 bases, with 3 bases between the two germline ends. The CDR3 length is 11 residues. Germline loops: CDR1 DFQATT, CDR2 SNEGSKA (reference sequence). The DNA for the CDR3 is TGCAGTGCTAGAGCAGACAATGAGCAGTTCTTC. Encoded protein: CSARADNEQFF.

This chain connects TRBV4-1 to TRBJ2-2; D is ambiguous. Trimming shortened V by 0 bases and J by 9 bases, and 2 bases separated the two germline ends. Germline values: CDR1 MGHRA, CDR2 YSYEKL. This CDR3 spans 11 amino acids. CDR3 coding DNA: TGCGCCAGCAGCCAAGATTGGGAGCTGTTTTTT. This encodes CASSQDWELFF.

This clone has more than one count but fewer than ten. This chain joins TRBV7-3 and TRBJ2-2; D uncertain. Trimming pared 5 bases from V and 7 bases from J, leaving 8 bases between. Germline values: CDR1 SGHTA, CDR2 FQGTGA. CDR3 length: 12 amino acids. As DNA, the CDR3 is TGTGCCAGCAGCCCGGGCGGCGGGGAGCTGTTTTTT. Its translation is CASSPGGGELFF.

The chain employs TRBV19 and TRBJ2-1; D remains unclear. V was clipped by 0 bases and J by 5 bases, with 11 bases between them. The CDR3 sequence is 15 residues long. Germline V gene sequence: CDR1 LNHDA, CDR2 SQIVND (reference sequence). For the CDR3, the DNA is TGTGCCAGTAGTATAGATTGGCTAACCAACAATGAGCAGTTCTTC. It translates to CASSIDWLTNNEQFF.

V usage is TRBV27 and J usage is TRBJ2-7; 8 nucleotides agree with TRBD2. CDR3 length: 14 amino acids. Germline CDR1 reads MNHEY; CDR2 reads SMNVEV (reference sequence). Trimming at V came to 3 bases and at J to 7 bases, leaving 8 bases not matched to a gene. CDR3 bases: TGTGCCAGCAGTTTCGACGGGAGGGCGGAGGAGCAGTACTTC. Its protein is CASSFDGRAEEQYF.

The chain combines TRBV19 with TRBJ2-7, with TRBD1 as a possible D gene (6 bases). The ends were cut back, 3 bases at V and 3 bases at J, with 15 bases in the middle. Germline values: CDR1 LNHDA, CDR2 SQIVND (reference sequence). The CDR3 extends over 15 amino acids. CDR3 bases: TGTGCCAGTAGTATGTACAGGGAGAGGGGCTACGAGCAGTACTTC. It yields the protein CASSMYRERGYEQYF. The full variable domain, completed using reference TRBV19 and TRBJ2-7, is DGGITQSPKYLFRKEGQNVTLSCEQNLNHDAMYWYRQDPGQGLRLIYYSQIVNDFQKGDIAEGYSVSREKKESFPLTVTSAQKNPTAFYLCASSMYRERGYEQYFGPGTRLTVT.

The rearrangement links TRBV5-6 to TRBJ1-6; 10 bases line up with TRBD1. The CDR3 has 15 amino acids. Losses at the gene ends were 5 bases for V and 8 bases for J; bases not matched to a gene: 7. Germline values: CDR1 SGHDT, CDR2 YYEEEE. The CDR3 DNA sequence: TGTGCCAGCAGTTGGGGGACAGGGGAACATTCACCCCTCCACTTT. It translates to CASSWGTGEHSPLHF. The full variable domain, rest sourced from reference TRBV5-6 and TRBJ1-6, is DAGVTQSPTHLIKTRGQQVTLRCSPKSGHDTVSWYQQALGQGPQFIFQYYEEEERQRGNFPDRFSGHQFPNYSSELNVNALLLGDSALYLCASSWGTGEHSPLHFGNGTRLTVT.

The J gene is TRBJ2-5, the V gene TRBV29-1, with 9 bases matching TRBD1. Germline CDR1 reads SQVTM; CDR2 reads ANQGSEA. With 5 bases clipped from V and 2 bases from J, the junction kept 6 bases outside the gene matches. This CDR3 region has 14 residues. The CDR3 region is CSVPGTGFQETQYF. The CDR3 coding sequence is TGCAGCGTTCCGGGGACAGGGTTTCAAGAGACCCAGTACTTC.